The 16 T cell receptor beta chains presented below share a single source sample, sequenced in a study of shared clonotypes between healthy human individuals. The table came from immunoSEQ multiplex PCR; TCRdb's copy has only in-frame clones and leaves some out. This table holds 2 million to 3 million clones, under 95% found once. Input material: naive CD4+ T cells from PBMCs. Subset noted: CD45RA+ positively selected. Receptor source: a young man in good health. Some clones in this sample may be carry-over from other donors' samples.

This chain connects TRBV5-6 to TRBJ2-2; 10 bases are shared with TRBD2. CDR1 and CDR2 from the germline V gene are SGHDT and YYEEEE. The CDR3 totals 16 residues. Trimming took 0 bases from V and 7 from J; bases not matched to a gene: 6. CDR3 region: CASSLVLAGDVGELFF. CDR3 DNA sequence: TGTGCCAGCAGCTTGGTCCTAGCGGGAGATGTCGGGGAGCTGTTTTTT. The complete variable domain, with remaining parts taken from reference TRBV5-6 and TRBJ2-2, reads DAGVTQSPTHLIKTRGQQVTLRCSPKSGHDTVSWYQQALGQGPQFIFQYYEEEERQRGNFPDRFSGHQFPNYSSELNVNALLLGDSALYLCASSLVLAGDVGELFFGEGSRLTVL.

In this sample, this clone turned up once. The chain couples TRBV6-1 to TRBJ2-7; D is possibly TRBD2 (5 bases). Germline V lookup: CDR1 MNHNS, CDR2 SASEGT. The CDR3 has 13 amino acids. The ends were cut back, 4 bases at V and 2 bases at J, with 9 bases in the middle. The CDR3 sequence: CASSVSAAYEQYF. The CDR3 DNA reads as TGTGCCAGCAGTGTTAGCGCGGCCTACGAGCAGTACTTC.

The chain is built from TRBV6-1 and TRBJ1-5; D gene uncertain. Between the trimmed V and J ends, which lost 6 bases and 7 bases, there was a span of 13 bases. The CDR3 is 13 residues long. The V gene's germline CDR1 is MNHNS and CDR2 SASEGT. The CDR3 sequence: CASRGKLPQPQHF. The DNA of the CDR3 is TGTGCCAGCAGAGGAAAGCTTCCCCAGCCCCAGCATTTT.

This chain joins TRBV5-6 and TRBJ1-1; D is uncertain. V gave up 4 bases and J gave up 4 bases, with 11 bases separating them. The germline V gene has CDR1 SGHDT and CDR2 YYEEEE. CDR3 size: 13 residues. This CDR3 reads CASSHMAVTEAFF. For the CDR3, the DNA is TGTGCCAGCAGCCACATGGCCGTCACTGAAGCTTTCTTT.

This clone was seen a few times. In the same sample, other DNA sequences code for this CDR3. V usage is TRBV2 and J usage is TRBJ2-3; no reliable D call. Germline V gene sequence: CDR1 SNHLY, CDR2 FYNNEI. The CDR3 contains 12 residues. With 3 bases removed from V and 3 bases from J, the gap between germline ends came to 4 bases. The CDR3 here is CASSDRTDTQYF. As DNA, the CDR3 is TGTGCCAGCAGTGATAGGACAGATACGCAGTATTTT.

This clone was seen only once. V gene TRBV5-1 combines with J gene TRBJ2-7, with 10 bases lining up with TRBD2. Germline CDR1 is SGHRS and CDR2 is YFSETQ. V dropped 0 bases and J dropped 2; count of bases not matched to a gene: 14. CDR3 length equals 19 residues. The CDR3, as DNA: TGCGCCAGCAGCTTGGTGGCAGGGGGTAGCGGGAGGCAAACCTACGAGCAGTACTTC. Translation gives CASSLVAGGSGRQTYEQYF.

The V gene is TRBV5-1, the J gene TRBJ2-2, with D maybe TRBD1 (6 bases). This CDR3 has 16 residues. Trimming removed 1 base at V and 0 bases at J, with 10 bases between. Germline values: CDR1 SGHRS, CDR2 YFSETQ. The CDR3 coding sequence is TGCGCCAGCAGCTTGCCGGACAGCGCGAACACCGGGGAGCTGTTTTTT. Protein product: CASSLPDSANTGELFF. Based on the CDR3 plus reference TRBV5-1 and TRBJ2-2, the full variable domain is KAGVTQTPRYLIKTRGQQVTLSCSPISGHRSVSWYQQTPGQGLQFLFEYFSETQRNKGNFPGRFSGRQFSNSRSEMNVSTLELGDSALYLCASSLPDSANTGELFFGEGSRLTVL.

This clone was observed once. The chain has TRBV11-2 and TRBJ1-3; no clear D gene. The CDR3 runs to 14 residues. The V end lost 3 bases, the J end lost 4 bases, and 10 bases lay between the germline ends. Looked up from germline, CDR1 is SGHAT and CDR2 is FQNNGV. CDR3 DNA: TGTGCCAGCAGCTTCTTGTCTGCGGGAAACACCATATATTTT. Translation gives CASSFLSAGNTIYF. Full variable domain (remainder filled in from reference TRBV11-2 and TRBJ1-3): EAGVAQSPRYKIIEKRQSVAFWCNPISGHATLYWYQQILGQGPKLLIQFQNNGVVDDSQLPKDRFSAERLKGVDSTLKIQPAKLEDSAVYLCASSFLSAGNTIYFGEGSWLTVV.

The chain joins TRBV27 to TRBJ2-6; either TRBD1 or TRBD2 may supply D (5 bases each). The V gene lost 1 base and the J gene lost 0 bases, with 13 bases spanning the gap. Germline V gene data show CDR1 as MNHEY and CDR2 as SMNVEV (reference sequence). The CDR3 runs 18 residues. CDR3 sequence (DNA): TGTGCCAGCAGTTTATTCGCCAGGGACCTCTCTGGGGCCAACGTCCTGACTTTC. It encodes CASSLFARDLSGANVLTF.

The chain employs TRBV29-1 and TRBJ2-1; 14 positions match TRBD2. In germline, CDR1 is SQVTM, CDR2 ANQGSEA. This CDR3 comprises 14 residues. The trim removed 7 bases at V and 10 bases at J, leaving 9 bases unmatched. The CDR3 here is CSAQRTSGRPEQFF. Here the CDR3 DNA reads TGCAGCGCCCAGAGGACTAGCGGGAGGCCCGAGCAGTTCTTC.

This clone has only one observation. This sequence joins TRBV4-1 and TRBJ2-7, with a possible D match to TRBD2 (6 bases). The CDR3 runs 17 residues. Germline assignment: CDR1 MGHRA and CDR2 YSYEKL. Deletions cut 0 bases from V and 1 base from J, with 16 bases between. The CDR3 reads CASSQDPRLVRSYEQYF. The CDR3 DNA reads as TGCGCCAGCAGCCAAGACCCCCGACTAGTTCGATCCTACGAGCAGTACTTC.

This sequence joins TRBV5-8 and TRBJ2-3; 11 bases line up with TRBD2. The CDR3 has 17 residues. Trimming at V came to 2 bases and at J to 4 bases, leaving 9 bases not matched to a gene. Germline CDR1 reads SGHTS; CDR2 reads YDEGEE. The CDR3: CASSFGGLAEWADTQYF. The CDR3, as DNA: TGTGCCAGCAGCTTTGGGGGACTAGCGGAATGGGCAGATACGCAGTATTTT.

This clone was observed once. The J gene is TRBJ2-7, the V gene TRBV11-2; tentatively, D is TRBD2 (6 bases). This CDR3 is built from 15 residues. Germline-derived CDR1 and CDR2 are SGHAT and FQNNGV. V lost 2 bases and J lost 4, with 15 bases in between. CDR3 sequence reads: CASSLRRTTLYEQYF. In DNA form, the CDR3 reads TGTGCCAGCAGCTTACGAAGGACTACTCTGTACGAGCAGTACTTC.

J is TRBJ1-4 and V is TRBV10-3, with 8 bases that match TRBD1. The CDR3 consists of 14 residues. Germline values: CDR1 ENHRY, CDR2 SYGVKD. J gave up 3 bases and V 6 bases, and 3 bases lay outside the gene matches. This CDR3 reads CAISQGASNEKLFF. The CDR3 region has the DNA TGTGCCATCAGCCAGGGGGCCTCTAATGAAAAACTGTTTTTT.

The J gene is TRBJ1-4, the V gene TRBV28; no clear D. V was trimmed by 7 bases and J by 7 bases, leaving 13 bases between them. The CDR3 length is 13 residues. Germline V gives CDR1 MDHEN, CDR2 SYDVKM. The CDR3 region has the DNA TGTGCCAGCACCTATGGGCCAGTTGAAAAACTGTTTTTT. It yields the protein CASTYGPVEKLFF. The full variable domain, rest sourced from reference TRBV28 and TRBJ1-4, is DVKVTQSSRYLVKRTGEKVFLECVQDMDHENMFWYRQDPGLGLRLIYFSYDVKMKEKGDIPEGYSVSREKKERFSLILESASTNQTSMYLCASTYGPVEKLFFGSGTQLSVL.

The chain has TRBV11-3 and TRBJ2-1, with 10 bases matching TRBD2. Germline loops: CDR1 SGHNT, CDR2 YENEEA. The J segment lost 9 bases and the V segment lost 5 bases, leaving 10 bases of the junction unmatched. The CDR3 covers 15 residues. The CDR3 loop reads CASSGAGGPGSEQFF. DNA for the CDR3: TGTGCCAGCAGCGGAGCGGGAGGGCCGGGGAGTGAGCAGTTCTTC.